What follows are 14 T cell receptor beta chains derived from one specimen sequenced in a study of CD8+CD57+ T cells in acquired aplastic anemia. Genomic DNA templated the TCR beta VDJ and CDR3 profiling. Each CDR3 protein gets one entry after TCRdb re-called the reads with MiXCR. The data show 80,000 or so distinct CDR3 sequences, roughly three quarters seen once. Sequencing involved patients with CD8+CD57+ cell expansion previously shown by flow cytometry. Sample: sorted CD4+, CD8+, or CD8+CD57+ T cells (not recorded which) from PBMCs. These receptors came from a human donor with aplastic anemia.

This clonotype was counted at least ten times. The J gene is TRBJ2-7, the V gene TRBV13, with no clear D. CDR1 PRHDT and CDR2 FYEKMQ come from the germline V gene (reference sequence). This CDR3 region has 14 residues. Trimming took 0 bases from V and 2 from J, leaving 8 bases between them. The CDR3 DNA reads TGTGCCAGCAGCTTAGGGGACCGCCCCTACGAGCAGTACTTC. Its translation is CASSLGDRPYEQYF.

There are a few counts of this clonotype. The gene calls are TRBV15 and TRBJ2-3; 10 nucleotides line up with TRBD1. Germline V gene sequence: CDR1 LNHNV, CDR2 YYDKDF (reference sequence). J gave up 2 bases and V 3 bases, and 2 bases lay outside the gene matches. The CDR3 totals 15 residues. In DNA, the CDR3 is TGTGCCACCAGCAGTGGGACAGGGGACACAGATACGCAGTATTTT. Translation: CATSSGTGDTDTQYF.

The V and J genes are TRBV7-6 and TRBJ2-7; D is unresolved. This CDR3 has 13 residues. The germline V and J ends were trimmed by 5 bases and 5 bases, with 13 bases remaining between them. Germline CDR1 and CDR2: SGHVS and FNYEAQ. The CDR3 DNA follows: TGTGCCAGCAGCCCCATTCTTTTAGACGAGCAGTACTTC. Residues: CASSPILLDEQYF.

The CDR3 region has the DNA TGTGCCACCAGTCTCGGGACTAGCGGGGGGGGGATCACGGATACGCAGTATTTT. As protein: CATSLGTSGGGITDTQYF. The V and J genes are TRBV24-1 and TRBJ2-3; TRBD2 matches 16 bases. Germline CDR1 and CDR2: KGHDR and SFDVKD. With V trimmed by 6 bases and J by 6 bases, 11 bases remained unmatched. The CDR3 contains 18 residues.

The chain employs TRBV29-1 and TRBJ1-3; D is unclear. Germline-derived CDR1 and CDR2 are SQVTM and ANQGSEA. The V gene lost 7 bases and the J gene lost 8 bases, with 15 bases spanning the gap. This CDR3 region has 12 residues. CDR3 region: CSALGPRDTIYF. CDR3 bases: TGCAGCGCTTTAGGACCGCGGGACACCATATATTTT.

CDR3 protein: CASSIGDGSKETQYF. The CDR3 coding sequence is TGTGCCAGTAGTATAGGGGACGGTTCCAAGGAGACCCAGTACTTC. The V and J genes are TRBV19 and TRBJ2-5; perhaps D is TRBD1 or TRBD2 (5 bases each). Germline assignment: CDR1 LNHDA and CDR2 SQIVND (reference sequence). Trimming cost V 1 base and J 5 bases, with 14 bases left between them. The length of the CDR3 is 15 residues.

The chain links TRBV24-1 to TRBJ2-3; 7 nucleotides match TRBD1. V was pared by 4 bases and J by 6 bases, with 9 bases of the junction left unmatched. The CDR3 contains 15 residues. Germline CDR1 KGHDR, CDR2 SFDVKD. CDR3 loop: CATSDTEQGYDTQYF. The CDR3 nucleotides are TGTGCCACCAGTGACACCGAACAGGGGTACGATACGCAGTATTTT.

The V gene is TRBV19, the J gene TRBJ2-1, with 7 bases aligning to TRBD1. Germline V gene sequence: CDR1 LNHDA, CDR2 SQIVND (reference sequence). The length of the CDR3 is 13 residues. The V segment lost 5 bases and the J segment 4 bases; nucleotides outside the gene matches: 2. CDR3 sequence (DNA): TGTGCCAGTAGTCCGGGACAGTACAATGAGCAGTTCTTC. This sequence encodes CASSPGQYNEQFF.

The chain uses TRBV4-2 and TRBJ2-3; 9 nucleotides agree with TRBD2. CDR1 and CDR2 from the germline V gene are LGHNA and YNFKEQ. V was pared by 4 bases and J by 5 bases, with 7 bases of the junction left unmatched. The CDR3 totals 15 residues. The CDR3 sequence: CASSRGLAGQDTQYF. The CDR3, as DNA: TGTGCCAGCAGCCGTGGGCTAGCGGGGCAAGATACGCAGTATTTT.

The genes are TRBV4-2 and TRBJ2-1; D might be TRBD1 (5 bases). Germline CDR1 is LGHNA and CDR2 is YNFKEQ. The length of the CDR3 is 15 residues. V was pared by 4 bases and J by 6 bases, with 16 bases between. CDR3 DNA sequence: TGTGCCAGCAGCCTACCAGGGTCGACCGGCAATGAGCAGTTCTTC. This codes for CASSLPGSTGNEQFF.

This clonotype has only a few counts. The chain is built from TRBV25-1 and TRBJ1-6, with TRBD1 matching 10 bases. Trimming removed 2 bases from V and 6 bases from J; junction bases left unmatched: 1. Germline CDR1 and CDR2: MGHDK and SYGVNS. The CDR3 length is 15 residues. CDR3 in DNA: TGTGCCAGCAGTGAACGGACAGGGGGTAATTCACCCCTCCACTTT. Translated: CASSERTGGNSPLHF.

This clonotype occurred a few times. The chain couples TRBV29-1 to TRBJ1-2, with 9 bases fitting TRBD1. With 4 bases clipped from V and 2 bases from J, the junction kept 5 bases outside the gene matches. The CDR3 sequence is 14 residues long. Germline CDR1 is SQVTM and CDR2 is ANQGSEA. CDR3 in amino acids: CSVVSGTGNYGYTF. In DNA, the CDR3 is TGCAGCGTTGTTTCTGGGACAGGGAACTATGGCTACACCTTC.

V is TRBV15 and J is TRBJ2-7, with a tentative D call TRBD2 (5 bases). CDR1 and CDR2 from the germline V gene are LNHNV and YYDKDF (reference sequence). V dropped 3 bases and J dropped 3 bases, with 15 bases sitting between them. The CDR3 has 15 residues. CDR3 residues: CATSRTLDSLYEQYF. The CDR3 DNA reads TGTGCCACCAGCAGGACGCTGGACTCGCTCTACGAGCAGTACTTC.

Comment on this clonotype: Mismatch with germline at one junction end may stem from a read error. The V gene is TRBV6-2 or TRBV6-3, the J gene TRBJ2-7; a weak D match, TRBD1 (6 bases). The CDR3 is 12 residues long. Germline values: CDR1 MNHEY, CDR2 SVGEGT. CDR3 nucleotide sequence: TGTGCCAGCAGCTCCCATACAGGGAGAGGACACTTC. Protein: CASSSHTGRGHF.